These T cell receptor beta chains were read from a single sample in a study of blood T cell repertoires in COVID-19. Here immunoSEQ multiplex PCR was the method, and the copy in TCRdb shows in-frame clones only, minus some. The sample includes more than 90,000 clones, approximately 70% of them seen just once. The specimen sequenced was peripheral blood. The source of these receptors is a woman in her sixties or seventies in a cohort sampled during active or convalescent COVID-19. Both conserved end residues are part of each CDR3. A D gene is named only where the DNA matches it firmly. Only part of the rows carry a size: once, few, many, or a class if the clone is expanded.

d_call clone_size j_call v_call cdr3_nt cdr3_aa
NA NA TRBJ2-5 TRBV3-1/TRBV3-2 TGTGCCAGCAGCCAAGCGGGGGGCCCGCGGGAGACCCAGTACTTC CASSQAGGPRETQYF
TRBD1 NA TRBJ2-2 TRBV30 TGTGCCTGGAGTAACAGGGGGTTCGTAGACACCGGGGAGCTGTTTTTT CAWSNRGFVDTGELFF
NA NA TRBJ1-5 TRBV2 TGTGCCAGCAGTCTCCTAGAAAGTAGCAATCAGCCCCAGCATTTT CASSLLESSNQPQHF
NA NA TRBJ2-7 TRBV29-1 TGCAGCGTTACGAACCGGGGAGATCGCCACGAGCAGTACTTC CSVTNRGDRHEQYF
TRBD1 NA TRBJ1-2 TRBV7-3 TGTGCCAGCAGCTCTAACCCGGGACAGGGGCTAGAGGGCTACACCTTC CASSSNPGQGLEGYTF
TRBD1 NA TRBJ2-2 TRBV28 TGTGCCAGCAGTTGGGCCAGGGGACAGGGATGGAACACCGGGGAGCTGTTTTTT CASSWARGQGWNTGELFF
TRBD2 NA TRBJ2-1 TRBV7-7 TGTGCCAGCAGCTTAGTAGCGGGAGTAACCTACAATGAGCAGTTCTTC CASSLVAGVTYNEQFF
NA NA TRBJ1-6 TRBV10-2 TGCGCCAGCGGTGGACAATATAATTCACCCCTCCACTTT CASGGQYNSPLHF
TRBD2 NA TRBJ2-3 TRBV5-4 TGTGCCAGCAGGACTAGCGGCGCAGATACGCAGTATTTT CASRTSGADTQYF
NA NA TRBJ2-4 TRBV19 TGTGCCAGTACCCCGACAGGACATCTAGCCAAAAACATTCAGTACTTC CASTPTGHLAKNIQYF
TRBD1 NA TRBJ2-3 TRBV27 TGTGCCAGCTCCCGGGACAGGGTGGGGGAACACGCAGATACGCAGTATTTT CASSRDRVGEHADTQYF
NA NA TRBJ1-5 TRBV4-1 TGCGCCAGCAGCCAAGGAGGCATTACTAGCAATCAGCCCCAGCATTTT CASSQGGITSNQPQHF
TRBD1 many TRBJ1-5 TRBV2 TGTGCCAGCAGTGAGACAGGGAGTAATCAGCCCCAGCATTTT CASSETGSNQPQHF
NA few TRBJ2-5 TRBV15 TGTGCCACCAGCAGAGTACGGTTTGGGGCAGGGCGGCAAGAGACCCAGTACTTC CATSRVRFGAGRQETQYF
NA NA TRBJ1-4 TRBV5-1 TGCGCCAGCAGCTTGTGGCAGGGGACAGAAAAACTGTTTTTT CASSLWQGTEKLFF
NA once TRBJ2-7 TRBV21-1 TGTGCCATTCCGGGGTTCGAGCAGTACTTC CAIPGFEQYF